A selection of T cell receptor beta chains follows, all from one sample in a study of shared T cell receptors in the human thymus. Sequencing was performed with immunoSEQ multiplex PCR; in TCRdb, only in-frame clones are kept and a portion is missing. The sample has about 660,000 clones; around 87% are singletons. These data were likewise used in another study, on human thymus T cells.

The material sequenced was thymocytes. The receptor source for this set is a boy less than two years old with a congenital heart defect. Each CDR3 is given with its conserved first and last residue. D genes are given only for firm matches. Not every row has a clone size; where given, it reads once, few, many or a size class.

v_gene,d_gene,j_gene,abundance,CDR3nt,CDR3aa
TRBV30,TRBD1,TRBJ1-1,.,TGTGCCTCCGGCAGGGACAGGGGGTTACCTGAAGCTTTCTTT,CASGRDRGLPEAFF
TRBV6-1,TRBD1,TRBJ1-1,.,TGTGCCAGCAAGGACAGGGGAAGATGGGCTGAAGCTTTCTTT,CASKDRGRWAEAFF
TRBV10-2,.,TRBJ1-5,.,TGCGCCAGCAGTGTGGCGGGGGATCAGCCCCAGCATTTT,CASSVAGDQPQHF
TRBV9,TRBD1,TRBJ2-6,.,TGTGCCAGCAGCGTAACTCAGGACAGGGCCGACTCTGGGGCCAACGTCCTGACTTTC,CASSVTQDRADSGANVLTF
TRBV10-3,TRBD1,TRBJ2-7,.,TGTGCCATCAGTGAGTCTATGGGACAGGGGTCCTACGAGCAGTACTTC,CAISESMGQGSYEQYF
TRBV27,TRBD2,TRBJ2-1,.,TGTGCCAGCAGTTTTTCGGGGACTAGAAACAATGAGCAGTTCTTC,CASSFSGTRNNEQFF
TRBV28,TRBD1,TRBJ1-5,.,TGTGCCAGCAGGAACCGACAGGGAAGCAATCAGCCCCAGCATTTT,CASRNRQGSNQPQHF
TRBV30,TRBD1,TRBJ1-2,.,TGTGCCTGGACAGACAGGGGGCTCGGCTACACCTTC,CAWTDRGLGYTF
TRBV4-3,.,TRBJ1-2,.,TGCGCCAGCAGCCAAGAATTCCCCAGGACGGGGGTCTTTGGCTACACCTTC,CASSQEFPRTGVFGYTF
TRBV18,TRBD1,TRBJ2-7,.,TGTGCCAGCTCACCCACAGGACAGGTGACGATCTTC,CASSPTGQVTIF
TRBV25-1,TRBD1,TRBJ2-7,once,TGTGCCACTTCCGGGACAGCGTCCTACGAGCAGTACTTC,CATSGTASYEQYF
TRBV7-9,.,TRBJ2-7,.,TGTGCCAGCAGCTTAAATCGGTACGAGCAGTACTTC,CASSLNRYEQYF
TRBV7-3,TRBD1,TRBJ1-1,.,TGTGCCAGCAGTCGACAGGGGGGGTACACTGAAGCTTTCTTT,CASSRQGGYTEAFF
TRBV27,TRBD1,TRBJ1-4,.,TGTGCCAGCAGTTCAGACAGGGGAGGTAATGAAAAACTGTTTTTT,CASSSDRGGNEKLFF
TRBV27,TRBD2,TRBJ2-7,once,TGTGCCAGCAGTTTAGTAACTAGCGGGAGAGGCTACGAGCAGTACTTC,CASSLVTSGRGYEQYF
TRBV6-1,.,TRBJ1-6,.,TGTGCCAGCAGGGACCACAGGGTCTTGTACTCCCCCCTCCACTTT,CASRDHRVLYSPLHF
TRBV23-1,TRBD1,TRBJ2-7,.,TGCGCCAGCACGCATAGACCGGGACAGGGTTCCTACGAGCAGTACTTC,CASTHRPGQGSYEQYF
TRBV29-1,.,TRBJ1-2,.,TGCAGCGTTGAAGGGACAGAAGTTAACTATGGCTACACCTTC,CSVEGTEVNYGYTF
TRBV7-3,.,TRBJ2-3,.,TGTGCCAGCAGCTCCCAGACTAGTTCAGATACGCAGTATTTT,CASSSQTSSDTQYF
TRBV27,TRBD1,TRBJ1-5,.,TGTGCCAGCAGCTCCTCCTCTGGGACAGGTTATCAGCCCCAGCATTTT,CASSSSSGTGYQPQHF
TRBV7-9,.,TRBJ1-1,.,TGTGCCAGCAGCTTACCTGCCAACCGGGGGGCCCGTAACACTGAAGCTTTCTTT,CASSLPANRGARNTEAFF
TRBV19,TRBD1,TRBJ2-1,.,TGTGCCAGTAGTCTGAGACAGGGCTACAATGAGCAGTTCTTC,CASSLRQGYNEQFF
TRBV4-1,.,TRBJ1-2,.,TGCGCCAGCAGCCAAGTCCAGGGTGATTATGGCTACACCTTC,CASSQVQGDYGYTF
TRBV7-9,.,TRBJ2-3,.,TGTGCCAGCAGCTTAGCTCAGGTTAGCACAGATACGCAGTATTTT,CASSLAQVSTDTQYF
TRBV15,TRBD2,TRBJ2-3,.,TGTGCCACCAGCAGACCGGCGGGGGGCCCAGATACGCAGTATTTT,CATSRPAGGPDTQYF